These 22 T cell receptor beta chains originate from one sample sequenced in a study of vaccination effects on CD4 cells after COVID-19. Using viral peptide pools, the ViraFEST assay grew out antigen-specific CD4+ T cells prior to sequencing. CD4+ T cell isolation took place after about nine days of culture. Method: immunoSEQ multiplex PCR; TCRdb's copy keeps in-frame clones and lacks some. The table has about 54,000 clones, roughly 80% seen once. These receptors' targets are unknown. The sequencing here drew on CD4+ T cells from PBMCs cultured with HCoV-229E spike peptides, taken before COVID-19 vaccination. These receptor sequences come from a human donor who received a COVID-19 vaccine.

The rearrangement joins TRBV6-6 to TRBJ1-5; a possible D gene is TRBD1 (6 bases). Germline loops: CDR1 MNHNY, CDR2 SVGAGI (reference sequence). V lost 7 bases and J lost 5, with 12 bases in between. The CDR3 totals 13 residues. The CDR3 nucleotides are TGTGCCAGCAAAACAGGGAAAGATCAGCCCCAGCATTTT. This translates into CASKTGKDQPQHF.

The CDR3 DNA is TGTGCCACCACAGCCGGGACAGGGGTTTTGGGTGAAGCTTTCTTT. This sequence encodes CATTAGTGVLGEAFF. This chain connects TRBV19 to TRBJ1-1, with 10 bases aligning to TRBD1. Germline values: CDR1 LNHDA, CDR2 SQIVND (reference sequence). V shed 10 bases and J 7 bases; nucleotides not matched to a gene: 15. The CDR3 extends over 15 amino acids.

This clone occurred once. The rearrangement links TRBV6-5 to TRBJ2-7; 10 positions match TRBD2. J gave up 2 bases and V 6 bases, and 7 bases lay outside the gene matches. Germline loops: CDR1 MNHEY, CDR2 SVGAGI. The CDR3 spans 15 residues. CDR3: CASRVSGGATYEQYV. DNA for the CDR3: TGTGCCAGCAGAGTGAGCGGGGGGGCCACCTACGAGCAGTACGTC.

This chain uses TRBV5-5 with TRBJ1-2; 7 nucleotides agree with TRBD1. This CDR3 has 14 residues. After removal of 3 bases from V and 8 bases from J, the junction contained 10 bases not matched to a gene. Germline V CDR1 and CDR2: SGHKS, YYEKEE (reference sequence). CDR3 sequence: CASSSPTGVGGYTF. DNA of the CDR3: TGTGCCAGCAGCTCCCCCACAGGGGTGGGAGGCTACACCTTC. Combining the CDR3 with reference TRBV5-5 and TRBJ1-2 gives the whole variable domain DAGVTQSPTHLIKTRGQQVTLRCSPISGHKSVSWYQQVLGQGPQFIFQYYEKEERGRGNFPDRFSARQFPNYSSELNVNALLLGDSALYLCASSSPTGVGGYTFGSGTRLTVV.

The V call is TRBV18, the J call TRBJ2-5; maybe TRBD1 (5 bases). CDR3 length: 16 residues. Germline-derived CDR1 and CDR2 are KGHSH and LQKENI. Between the trimmed V and J ends, which lost 3 bases and 5 bases, there was a span of 19 bases. The CDR3 nucleotides are TGTGCCAGCTCACCGGATGGGGCAGGGAATTCGGAGACCCAGTACTTC. Protein product: CASSPDGAGNSETQYF.

The rearrangement joins TRBV9 to TRBJ1-4; a weak D match, TRBD1 (5 bases). CDR1 is SGDLS, CDR2 YYNGEE, per germline. Trimming removed 0 bases at V and 7 bases at J, with 10 bases between. The CDR3 spans 14 residues. In DNA, the CDR3 is TGTGCCAGCAGCGTAGACCTGAGGGGTGAAAAACTGTTTTTT. Amino acid sequence: CASSVDLRGEKLFF.

In its sample, this clone was seen a few times. The CDR3 DNA follows: TGTGCCAGCAGCTTAGCCCCTCCAGGGGGCCAATACAATGAGCAGTTCTTC. Protein: CASSLAPPGGQYNEQFF. The genes are TRBV11-2 and TRBJ2-1; 8 bases fit TRBD1. V lost 1 base to trimming and J lost 4 bases; unmatched junction nucleotides: 9. The length of the CDR3 is 17 residues. CDR1 and CDR2 from the germline V gene are SGHAT and FQNNGV.

The chain carries TRBV7-2 and TRBJ1-4, with D possibly matching TRBD1 (6 bases). V lost 5 bases and J 7 bases, leaving 17 bases between the germline ends. The germline CDR1 and CDR2 sequences are SGHTA and FQGNSA. The CDR3 runs 15 residues. DNA for the CDR3: TGTGCCAGCAGCCCAGGCGGGGGCAGGGGTGAAAAACTGTTTTTT. It specifies CASSPGGGRGEKLFF.

This CDR3 is CASKQGADSPLHF. The CDR3 nucleotides are TGCGCCAGCAAACAGGGGGCGGATTCACCCCTCCACTTT. J is TRBJ1-6 and V is TRBV10-1; 9 nucleotides line up with TRBD1. Germline V gene lookup returns CDR1 WNHNN and CDR2 SYGVQD (reference sequence). J was trimmed by 8 bases and V by 7 bases; bases with no gene match: 3. The CDR3 consists of 13 residues.

The chain employs TRBV4-1 and TRBJ1-1; D call uncertain. Germline CDR1 and CDR2: MGHRA and YSYEKL. This CDR3 region has 14 residues. V lost 0 bases, J lost 6 bases, and 11 bases lay in between. CDR3 nucleotide sequence: TGCGCCAGCAGCCAAGAACGTGGAAGGGCTGAAGCTTTCTTT. Its protein product is CASSQERGRAEAFF.

This clone was picked up one time. The sample has other DNA sequences that encode this CDR3 too. The V call is TRBV19, the J call TRBJ2-5, with D tentatively TRBD2 (5 bases). Germline CDR1 LNHDA, CDR2 SQIVND (reference sequence). Trimming cost V 6 bases and J 4 bases, with 6 bases left between them. This CDR3 region has 11 residues. The CDR3 sequence is CASRGGETQYF. CDR3 bases: TGTGCCAGTAGAGGAGGAGAGACCCAGTACTTC. The full variable domain, completed using reference TRBV19 and TRBJ2-5, is DGGITQSPKYLFRKEGQNVTLSCEQNLNHDAMYWYRQDPGQGLRLIYYSQIVNDFQKGDIAEGYSVSREKKESFPLTVTSAQKNPTAFYLCASRGGETQYFGPGTRLLVL.

The chain combines TRBV4-3 with TRBJ2-5, with 10 bases fitting TRBD1. J lost 5 bases, V lost 0 bases, and 3 bases had no gene match. The CDR3 totals 15 residues. Germline V lookup: CDR1 LGHNA, CDR2 YSLEER. The CDR3 DNA reads as TGCGCCAGCAGCCAAGATCGGGGACAGGGGGAGACCCAGTACTTC. Its translation: CASSQDRGQGETQYF.

J is TRBJ1-1 and V is TRBV3-1 (or the pseudogene TRBV3-2); D may be TRBD1 (5 bases). CDR3 length: 14 amino acids. Germline CDR1 and CDR2: LGHDT and YNNKEL (reference sequence). The V end lost 4 bases, the J end lost 4 bases, and 13 bases lay between the germline ends. The CDR3 protein is CASSPIWQGTEAFF. For the CDR3, the DNA is TGTGCCAGCAGCCCGATCTGGCAGGGCACTGAAGCTTTCTTT.

The chain employs TRBV7-9 and TRBJ1-1; D unclear. Germline-derived CDR1 and CDR2 are SEHNR and FQNEAQ (reference sequence). The CDR3 is made up of 13 amino acids. V dropped 3 bases and J dropped 0 bases, with 5 bases sitting between them. The CDR3 reads CASSLLMNTEAFF. The CDR3, as DNA: TGTGCCAGCAGCTTGTTAATGAACACTGAAGCTTTCTTT.

The V gene is TRBV14, the J gene TRBJ2-2; 14 nucleotides match TRBD2. V was clipped by 2 bases and J by 5 bases; unmatched bases: 10. The CDR3 covers 19 residues. The germline gives CDR1 SGHDN, CDR2 FVKESK. CDR3 amino acids: CASSQKRLAGGPLTGELFF. For the CDR3, the DNA is TGTGCCAGCAGCCAAAAAAGACTAGCGGGGGGGCCGTTAACCGGGGAGCTGTTTTTT.

V usage is TRBV5-1 and J usage is TRBJ2-3, with D possibly matching TRBD1 (5 bases). Germline V CDR1 and CDR2: SGHRS, YFSETQ. There are 15 residues in the CDR3. V dropped 0 bases and J dropped 1 base, with 9 bases sitting between them. For the CDR3, the DNA is TGCGCCAGCAGCTTGGTTGACAGTGGCACAGATACGCAGTATTTT. Amino acids: CASSLVDSGTDTQYF.

The V gene is TRBV5-1, the J gene TRBJ2-7; D remains unclear. Germline V CDR1 and CDR2: SGHRS, YFSETQ. CDR3 length equals 13 residues. Trimming left V 5 bases short and J 6 bases short, with 15 bases between. This CDR3 reads CASSPQVAGEQYV. The CDR3 bases are TGCGCCAGCAGTCCTCAGGTAGCCGGCGAGCAGTACGTC.

The chain links TRBV15 to TRBJ1-5; D remains unclear. V lost 8 bases to trimming and J lost 3 bases, with 8 bases between them. The CDR3 is made up of 12 amino acids. CDR1 is LNHNV and CDR2 is YYDKDF in the germline V gene (reference sequence). The CDR3 DNA follows: TGTGCCACCGGGCCCTACAATCAGCCCCAGCATTTT. This encodes CATGPYNQPQHF.

This chain joins TRBV5-1 and TRBJ2-1, with 13 bases that match TRBD2. The CDR3 runs 16 residues. The V and J ends lost 4 bases and 4 bases, in that order; junction bases with no gene match: 5. Germline lookup yields CDR1 SGHRS and CDR2 YFSETQ. This chain's CDR3 is CASSQGLAGAYNEQFF. In DNA form, the CDR3 reads TGCGCCAGCAGCCAAGGACTAGCGGGGGCATACAATGAGCAGTTCTTC.

The gene calls are TRBV2 and TRBJ1-2; perhaps TRBD1 as D (5 bases). The V gene lost 7 bases and the J gene lost 2 bases, with 14 bases spanning the gap. The CDR3 spans 14 residues. Germline values: CDR1 SNHLY, CDR2 FYNNEI. The CDR3 spells CASIGDSLNYGYTF. Here the CDR3 DNA reads TGTGCCAGCATAGGAGACAGCCTAAACTATGGCTACACCTTC.

This clone was seen just once. This chain links TRBV4-3 with TRBJ2-2; D is possibly TRBD1 (5 bases). There are 16 residues in the CDR3. Per the germline V gene, CDR1 is LGHNA and CDR2 is YSLEER. V gave up 0 bases and J gave up 3 bases, with 11 bases separating them. CDR3 amino acids: CASSQDWQGYTGELFF. DNA of the CDR3: TGCGCCAGCAGCCAAGATTGGCAGGGTTACACCGGGGAGCTGTTTTTT.

This chain joins TRBV2 and TRBJ1-4; D ambiguous. The CDR3 length is 15 residues. The germline V gene has CDR1 SNHLY and CDR2 FYNNEI. Trimming pared 7 bases from V and 0 bases from J, leaving 12 bases between. Written as DNA, the CDR3 is TGTGCCAGCACTGCGACCGCCACAACTAATGAAAAACTGTTTTTT. Translating gives CASTATATTNEKLFF.